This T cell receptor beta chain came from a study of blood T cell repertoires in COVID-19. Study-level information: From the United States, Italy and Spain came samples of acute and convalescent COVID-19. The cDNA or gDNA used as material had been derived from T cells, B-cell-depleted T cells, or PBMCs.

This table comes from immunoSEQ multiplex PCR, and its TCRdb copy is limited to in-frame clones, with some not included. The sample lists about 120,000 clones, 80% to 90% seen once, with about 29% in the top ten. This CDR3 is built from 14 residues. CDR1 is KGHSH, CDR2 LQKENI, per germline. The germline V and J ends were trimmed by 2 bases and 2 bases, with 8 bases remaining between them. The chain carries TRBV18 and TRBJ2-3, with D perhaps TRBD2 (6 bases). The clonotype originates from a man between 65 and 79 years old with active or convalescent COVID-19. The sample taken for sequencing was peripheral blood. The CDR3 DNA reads TGTGCCAGCTCACCAGTAGCGGACACAGATACGCAGTATTTT. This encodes CASSPVADTDTQYF.